One TCR beta chain is described in this entry. This sample was included in a study of shared clonotypes between healthy human individuals. Germline trimming cut 5 bases from V and 2 bases from J; bases unmatched to any gene: 5. The germline gives CDR1 SEHNR, CDR2 FQNEAQ (reference sequence). CDR3 length equals 15 residues. Assay: immunoSEQ multiplex PCR; the TCRdb copy retains only in-frame clones and omits some. Among 100,000 to 130,000 clones listed, 55% to 70% were seen once. The gene calls are TRBV7-9 and TRBJ1-5; TRBD1 matches 8 bases. This TCR came from a woman aged 25-40 years in good health. Sequenced material: memory CD8+ T cells sorted from blood. The subset is: CD45RO+ cells pooled with CCR7-negative TemRA cells. This CDR3 reads CASSATGAGNQPQHF. The CDR3, as DNA: TGTGCCAGCAGCGCGACAGGGGCAGGCAATCAGCCCCAGCATTTT.